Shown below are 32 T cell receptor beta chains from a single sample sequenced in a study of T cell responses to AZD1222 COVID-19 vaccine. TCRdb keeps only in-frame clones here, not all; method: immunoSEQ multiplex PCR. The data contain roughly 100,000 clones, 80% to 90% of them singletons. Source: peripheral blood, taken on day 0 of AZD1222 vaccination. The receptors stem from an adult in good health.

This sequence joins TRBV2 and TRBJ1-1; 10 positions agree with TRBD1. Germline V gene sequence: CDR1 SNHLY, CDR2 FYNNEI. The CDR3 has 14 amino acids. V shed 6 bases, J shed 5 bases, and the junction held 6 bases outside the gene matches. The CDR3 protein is CASSADRGLTEAFF. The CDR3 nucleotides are TGTGCCAGCAGCGCGGACAGGGGGTTAACTGAAGCTTTCTTT.

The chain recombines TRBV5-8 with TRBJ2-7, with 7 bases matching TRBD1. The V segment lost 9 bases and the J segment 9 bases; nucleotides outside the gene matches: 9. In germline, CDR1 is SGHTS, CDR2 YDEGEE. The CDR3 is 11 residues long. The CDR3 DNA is TGTGCCACGGGACAGCTATCCGTGCAGTACTTC. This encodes CATGQLSVQYF.

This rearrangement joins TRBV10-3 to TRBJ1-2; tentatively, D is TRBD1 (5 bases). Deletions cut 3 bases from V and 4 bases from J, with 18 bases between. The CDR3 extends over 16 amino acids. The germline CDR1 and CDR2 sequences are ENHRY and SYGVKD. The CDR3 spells CAISDIGTDISYGYTF. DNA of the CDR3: TGTGCCATCAGTGATATTGGGACCGACATCAGCTATGGCTACACCTTC.

The CDR3 loop reads CASSQRLDRGEAFF. The CDR3 DNA follows: TGTGCCAGCAGCCAACGTTTGGACAGGGGAGAAGCTTTCTTT. V and J are TRBV3-1 (or the pseudogene TRBV3-2) and TRBJ1-1; TRBD1 matches 9 bases. The CDR3 spans 14 residues. V was pared by 2 bases and J by 8 bases, with 6 bases of the junction left unmatched. The V gene's germline CDR1 is LGHDT and CDR2 YNNKEL (reference sequence).

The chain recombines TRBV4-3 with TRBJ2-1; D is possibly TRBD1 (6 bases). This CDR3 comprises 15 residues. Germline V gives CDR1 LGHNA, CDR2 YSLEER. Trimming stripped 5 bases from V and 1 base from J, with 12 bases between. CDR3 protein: CASSNQGSSYNEQFF. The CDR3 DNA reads TGCGCCAGCAGCAACCAGGGGAGTTCCTACAATGAGCAGTTCTTC.

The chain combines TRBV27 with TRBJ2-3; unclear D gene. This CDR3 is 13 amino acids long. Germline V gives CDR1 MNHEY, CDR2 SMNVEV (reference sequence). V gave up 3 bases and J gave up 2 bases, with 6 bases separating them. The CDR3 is CASSFTFTDTQYF. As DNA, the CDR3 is TGTGCCAGCAGTTTTACCTTCACAGATACGCAGTATTTT.

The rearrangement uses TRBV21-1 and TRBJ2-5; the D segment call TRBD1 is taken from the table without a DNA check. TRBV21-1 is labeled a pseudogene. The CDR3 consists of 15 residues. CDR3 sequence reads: CASSKEGAGWETQYF. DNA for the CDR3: TGTGCCAGCAGCAAAGAGGGGGCGGGGTGGGAGACCCAGTACTTC.

CDR3: CASSSGTSGTYEQYF. CDR3 in DNA: TGTGCCAGCAGTTCCGGGACTAGCGGGACTTACGAGCAGTACTTC. V gene TRBV27 combines with J gene TRBJ2-7, with TRBD2 identical over 13 bases. Per germline, CDR1 MNHEY and CDR2 SMNVEV (reference sequence). The V and J ends lost 4 bases and 4 bases, in that order; junction bases with no gene match: 4. The CDR3 loop spans 15 amino acids.

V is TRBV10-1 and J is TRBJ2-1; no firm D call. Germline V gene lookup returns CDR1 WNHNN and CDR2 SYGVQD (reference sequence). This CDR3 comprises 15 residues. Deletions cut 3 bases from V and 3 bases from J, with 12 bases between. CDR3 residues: CASSDGVAGYNEQFF. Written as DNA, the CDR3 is TGCGCCAGCAGTGATGGGGTTGCCGGCTACAATGAGCAGTTCTTC.

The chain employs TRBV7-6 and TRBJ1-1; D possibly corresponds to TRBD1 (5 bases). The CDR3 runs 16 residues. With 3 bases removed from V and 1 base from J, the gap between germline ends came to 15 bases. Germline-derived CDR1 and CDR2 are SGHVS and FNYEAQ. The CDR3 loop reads CASSFLGGTSNTEAFF. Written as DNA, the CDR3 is TGTGCCAGCAGCTTCCTGGGAGGGACCTCGAACACTGAAGCTTTCTTT.

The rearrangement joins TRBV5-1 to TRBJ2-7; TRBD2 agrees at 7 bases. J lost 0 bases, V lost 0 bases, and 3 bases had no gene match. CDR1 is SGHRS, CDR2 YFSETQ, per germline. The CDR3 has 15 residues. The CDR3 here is CASSLAGGSSYEQYF. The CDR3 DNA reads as TGCGCCAGCAGCTTGGCCGGGGGGAGCTCCTACGAGCAGTACTTC.

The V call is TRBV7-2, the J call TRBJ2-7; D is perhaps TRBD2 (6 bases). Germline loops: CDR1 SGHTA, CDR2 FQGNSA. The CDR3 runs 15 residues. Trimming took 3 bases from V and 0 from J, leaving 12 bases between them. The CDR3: CASSFIGSPSYEQYF. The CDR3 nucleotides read TGTGCCAGCAGCTTCATCGGGAGTCCCTCCTACGAGCAGTACTTC.

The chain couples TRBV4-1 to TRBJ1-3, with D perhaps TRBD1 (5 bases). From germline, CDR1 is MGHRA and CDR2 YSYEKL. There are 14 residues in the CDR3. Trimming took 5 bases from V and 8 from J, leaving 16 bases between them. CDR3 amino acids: CASSKGVQVDTIYF. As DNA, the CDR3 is TGCGCCAGCAGCAAAGGGGTACAAGTAGACACCATATATTTT.

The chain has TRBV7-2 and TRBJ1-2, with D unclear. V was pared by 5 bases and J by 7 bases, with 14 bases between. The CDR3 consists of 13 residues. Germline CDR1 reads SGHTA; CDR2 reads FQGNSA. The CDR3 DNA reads TGTGCCAGCAGCCGGTTGGAGGGAGGTGGCTACACCTTC. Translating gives CASSRLEGGGYTF.

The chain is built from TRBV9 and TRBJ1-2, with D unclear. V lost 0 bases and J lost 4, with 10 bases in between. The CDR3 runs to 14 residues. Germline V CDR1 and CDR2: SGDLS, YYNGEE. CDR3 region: CASSVGAGPYGYTF. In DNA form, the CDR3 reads TGTGCCAGCAGCGTAGGGGCGGGTCCCTATGGCTACACCTTC.

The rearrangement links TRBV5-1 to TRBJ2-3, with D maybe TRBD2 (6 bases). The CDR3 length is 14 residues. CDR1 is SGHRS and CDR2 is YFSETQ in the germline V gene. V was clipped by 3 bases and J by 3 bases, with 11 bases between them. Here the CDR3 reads CASSSRTKTDTQYF. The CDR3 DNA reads TGCGCCAGCAGCTCTAGGACTAAAACAGATACGCAGTATTTT.

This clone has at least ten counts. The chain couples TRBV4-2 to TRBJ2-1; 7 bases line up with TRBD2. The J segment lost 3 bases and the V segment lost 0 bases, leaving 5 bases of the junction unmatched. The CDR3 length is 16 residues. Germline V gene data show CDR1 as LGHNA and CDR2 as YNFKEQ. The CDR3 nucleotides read TGTGCCAGCAGCCAAGATCAGAGCGGGAACTACAATGAGCAGTTCTTC. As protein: CASSQDQSGNYNEQFF.

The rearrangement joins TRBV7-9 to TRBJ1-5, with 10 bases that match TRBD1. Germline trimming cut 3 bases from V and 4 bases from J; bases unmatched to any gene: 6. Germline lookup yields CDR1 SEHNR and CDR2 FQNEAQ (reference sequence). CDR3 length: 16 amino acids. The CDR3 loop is CASSFYGQGGNQPQHF. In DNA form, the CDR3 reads TGTGCCAGCAGCTTCTATGGACAGGGGGGGAATCAGCCCCAGCATTTT.

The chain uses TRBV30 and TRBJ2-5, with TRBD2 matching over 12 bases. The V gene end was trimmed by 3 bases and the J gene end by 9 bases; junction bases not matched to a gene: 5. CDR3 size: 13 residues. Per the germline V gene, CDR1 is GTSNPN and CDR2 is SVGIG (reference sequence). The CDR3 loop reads CAWSETSGRPQYF. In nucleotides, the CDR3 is TGTGCCTGGAGCGAGACTAGCGGGAGACCCCAGTACTTC.

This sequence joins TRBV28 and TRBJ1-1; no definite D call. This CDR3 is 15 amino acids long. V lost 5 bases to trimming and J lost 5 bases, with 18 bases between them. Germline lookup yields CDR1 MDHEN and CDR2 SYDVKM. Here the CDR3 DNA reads TGTGCCAGCAGTCCGCCGCCGGCCGGGATGACTGAAGCTTTCTTT. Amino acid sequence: CASSPPPAGMTEAFF.

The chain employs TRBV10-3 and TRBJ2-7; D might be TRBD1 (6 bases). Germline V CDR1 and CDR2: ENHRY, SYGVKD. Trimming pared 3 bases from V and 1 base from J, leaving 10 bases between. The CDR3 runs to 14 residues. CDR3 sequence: CAISDDRSSYEQYF. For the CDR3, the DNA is TGTGCCATCAGTGATGACAGGTCGTCCTACGAGCAGTACTTC.

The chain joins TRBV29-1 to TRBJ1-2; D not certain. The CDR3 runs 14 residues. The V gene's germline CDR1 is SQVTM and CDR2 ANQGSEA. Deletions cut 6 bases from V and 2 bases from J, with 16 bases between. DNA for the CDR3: TGCAGCGTGGTCCTTGTGACTATAAACTATGGCTACACCTTC. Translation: CSVVLVTINYGYTF.

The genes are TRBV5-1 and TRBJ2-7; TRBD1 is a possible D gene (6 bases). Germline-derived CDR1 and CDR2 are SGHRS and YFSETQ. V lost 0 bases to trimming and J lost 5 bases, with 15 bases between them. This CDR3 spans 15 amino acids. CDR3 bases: TGCGCCAGCAGCTTGGAGAGTACAGGGATCCACGAGCAGTACTTC. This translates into CASSLESTGIHEQYF.

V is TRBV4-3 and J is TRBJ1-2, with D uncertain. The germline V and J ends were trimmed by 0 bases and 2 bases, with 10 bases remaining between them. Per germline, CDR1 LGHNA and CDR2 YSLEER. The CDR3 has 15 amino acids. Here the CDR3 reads CASSQDHAGNYGYTF. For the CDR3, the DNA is TGCGCCAGCAGCCAAGATCACGCCGGGAACTATGGCTACACCTTC.

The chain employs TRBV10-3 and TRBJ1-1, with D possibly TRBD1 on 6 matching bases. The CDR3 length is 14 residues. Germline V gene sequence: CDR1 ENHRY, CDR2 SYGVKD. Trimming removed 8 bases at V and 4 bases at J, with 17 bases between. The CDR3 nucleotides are TGTGCCATCTCCTCCAGGGAAGGGGGCACTGAAGCTTTCTTT. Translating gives CAISSREGGTEAFF.

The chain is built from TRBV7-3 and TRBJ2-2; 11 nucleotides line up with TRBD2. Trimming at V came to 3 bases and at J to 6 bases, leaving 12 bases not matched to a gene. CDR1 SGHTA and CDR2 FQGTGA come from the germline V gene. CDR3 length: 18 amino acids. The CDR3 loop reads CASSLATSGDPGAGELFF. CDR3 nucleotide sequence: TGTGCCAGCAGCTTGGCGACTAGCGGGGACCCGGGCGCCGGGGAGCTGTTTTTT.

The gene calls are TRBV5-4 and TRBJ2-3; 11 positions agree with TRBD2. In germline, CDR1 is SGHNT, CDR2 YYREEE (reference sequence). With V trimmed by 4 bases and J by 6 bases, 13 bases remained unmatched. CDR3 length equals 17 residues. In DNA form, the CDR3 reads TGTGCCAGCAGCCCGCGGGTAGCGGGAGGGATTGGGGATACGCAGTATTTT. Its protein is CASSPRVAGGIGDTQYF.

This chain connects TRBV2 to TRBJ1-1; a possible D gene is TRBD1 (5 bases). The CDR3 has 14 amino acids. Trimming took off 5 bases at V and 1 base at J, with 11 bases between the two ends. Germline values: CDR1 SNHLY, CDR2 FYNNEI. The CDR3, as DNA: TGTGCCAGCAGTTCTCAGGGCCAGAACACTGAAGCTTTCTTT. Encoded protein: CASSSQGQNTEAFF.

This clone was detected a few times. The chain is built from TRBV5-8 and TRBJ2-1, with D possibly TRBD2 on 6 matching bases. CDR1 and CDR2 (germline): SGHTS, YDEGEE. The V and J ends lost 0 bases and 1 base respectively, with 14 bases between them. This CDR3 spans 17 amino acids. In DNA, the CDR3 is TGTGCCAGCAGCTTGGAGGAGGGAAGGAAGTCCTACAATGAGCAGTTCTTC. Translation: CASSLEEGRKSYNEQFF.

Written as DNA, the CDR3 is TGTGCCAGCAGCCAAGGGGGACAGATCTATGGCTACACCTTC. Its translation is CASSQGGQIYGYTF. The rearrangement joins TRBV3-1 (or the pseudogene TRBV3-2) to TRBJ1-2; 7 bases match TRBD1. The CDR3 runs 14 residues. The germline V gene has CDR1 LGHDT and CDR2 YNNKEL (reference sequence). Unmatched junction bases numbered 3, after V lost 1 base and J lost 4 bases.

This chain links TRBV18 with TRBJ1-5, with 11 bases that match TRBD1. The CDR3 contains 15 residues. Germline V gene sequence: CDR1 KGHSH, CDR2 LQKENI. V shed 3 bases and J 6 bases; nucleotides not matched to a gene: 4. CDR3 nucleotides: TGTGCCAGCTCACCCCAAGGGACAGGGGGTCAGCCCCAGCATTTT. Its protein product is CASSPQGTGGQPQHF.

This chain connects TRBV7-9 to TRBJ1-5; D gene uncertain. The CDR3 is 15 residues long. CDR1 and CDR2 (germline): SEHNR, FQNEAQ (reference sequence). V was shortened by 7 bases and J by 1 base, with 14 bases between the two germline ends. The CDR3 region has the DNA TGTGCCAGCACCTCTGGACCGGGGAGCAATCAGCCCCAGCATTTT. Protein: CASTSGPGSNQPQHF.